Listed here are 9 T cell receptor beta chains from one sample, sequenced in a study of T cells in Graves' hyperthyroidism and ophthalmopathy. Researchers took RNA transcripts and amplified the TCR beta CDR3 regions from them. First-round RT-PCR with HTBI primers amplified the TCR CDR3 region. TCRdb reanalysed the multiplex PCR reads using MiXCR and keeps one entry per CDR3 protein. Of 550,000 to 800,000 distinct CDR3 sequences listed, around 15% are singletons. Source material: blood. These receptors were obtained from a man between 18 and 29 years old with Graves' hyperthyroidism.

The V and J genes are TRBV20-1 and TRBJ2-1; the D is unclear. Germline V gene lookup returns CDR1 DFQATT and CDR2 SNEGSKA (reference sequence). Trimming removed 3 bases at V and 13 bases at J, with 19 bases between. The CDR3 is 13 residues long. CDR3: CSARVPGGETQFF. CDR3 DNA: TGCAGTGCTAGGGTACCCGGCGGTGAGACCCAGTTCTTC.

This clonotype showed up many times. The gene calls are TRBV9 and TRBJ1-1; maybe TRBD1 (6 bases). Germline V gene data show CDR1 as SGDLS and CDR2 as YYNGEE. V lost 0 bases and J 1 base, leaving 10 bases between the germline ends. The CDR3 covers 15 residues. CDR3 sequence reads: CASSVGQASNTEAFF. DNA for the CDR3: TGTGCCAGCAGCGTAGGACAGGCCTCGAACACTGAAGCTTTCTTT.

This clonotype has only a few counts. This rearrangement joins TRBV20-1 to TRBJ2-7, with D possibly being TRBD1 (5 bases). This CDR3 has 15 residues. Deletions cut 6 bases from V and 5 bases from J, with 23 bases between. Per germline, CDR1 DFQATT and CDR2 SNEGSKA (reference sequence). The CDR3 sequence is CSATARQSSRDEQYF. The CDR3 region has the DNA TGCAGTGCCACAGCCCGACAGTCCTCCCGGGACGAGCAGTACTTC.

This clonotype has a handful of counts. The chain recombines TRBV4-1 with TRBJ2-7; 8 nucleotides align to TRBD2. The CDR3 is 17 residues long. The germline CDR1 and CDR2 sequences are MGHRA and YSYEKL. V was pared by 0 bases and J by 2 bases, with 9 bases of the junction left unmatched. The CDR3 DNA reads as TGCGCCAGCAGCCAAGATCCCCCAGCGGGAGCGACCTACGAGCAGTACTTC. It specifies CASSQDPPAGATYEQYF.

The chain has TRBV10-3 and TRBJ1-2; D remains unclear. Trimming left V 2 bases short and J 0 bases short, with 13 bases between. CDR3 length: 16 amino acids. The germline gives CDR1 ENHRY, CDR2 SYGVKD. As DNA, the CDR3 is TGTGCCATCAGTGAGAGGGTTACACCGGCTAACTATGGCTACACCTTC. It specifies CAISERVTPANYGYTF.

This clonotype has only a few counts. This sequence joins TRBV6-1 and TRBJ2-7; 10 bases agree with TRBD2. This CDR3 has 15 residues. CDR1 is MNHNS, CDR2 SASEGT, per germline. Unmatched junction bases numbered 11, after V lost 6 bases and J lost 6 bases. CDR3: CASRTFASGRGEQYF. The DNA for the CDR3 is TGTGCCAGCAGAACTTTTGCTAGCGGGAGAGGCGAGCAGTACTTC.

This clonotype has ten or more counts. The chain employs TRBV20-1 and TRBJ2-1; perhaps TRBD2 as D (6 bases). V dropped 1 base and J dropped 7 bases, with 17 bases sitting between them. Per the germline V gene, CDR1 is DFQATT and CDR2 is SNEGSKA (reference sequence). This CDR3 is built from 15 residues. CDR3 in amino acids: CSARGLGTGPNEQFF. The DNA of the CDR3 is TGCAGTGCTAGAGGGTTAGGGACTGGGCCAAATGAGCAGTTCTTC.

As regards this clonotype: This may come from a read error, since a much larger clone is one base off. The V call is TRBV30, the J call TRBJ2-7; D gene unclear. CDR3 length: 13 amino acids. Germline lookup yields CDR1 GTSNPN and CDR2 SVGIG (reference sequence). V lost 4 bases, J lost 2 bases, and 12 bases lay in between. CDR3 sequence: CAWNITRTYEQYF. CDR3 in DNA: TGTGCCTGGAATATCACCCGAACCTACGAGCAGTACTTC.

This rearrangement joins TRBV15 to TRBJ1-3; unclear D gene. V was shortened by 6 bases and J by 0 bases, with 12 bases between the two germline ends. The CDR3 has 15 amino acids. Germline V gene data show CDR1 as LNHNV and CDR2 as YYDKDF (reference sequence). CDR3 coding DNA: TGTGCCACCAGTCGAGCAGCCTACTCTGGAAACACCATATATTTT. This codes for CATSRAAYSGNTIYF. Using reference TRBV15 and TRBJ1-3 for the parts outside the CDR3, the full variable domain is DAMVIQNPRYQVTQFGKPVTLSCSQTLNHNVMYWYQQKSSQAPKLLFHYYDKDFNNEADTPDNFQSRRPNTSFCFLDIRSPGLGDTAMYLCATSRAAYSGNTIYFGEGSWLTVV.